This TCR beta chain was captured in a study of T cell responses to AZD1222 COVID-19 vaccine. Points on this clone: The antigen is undetermined.

The CDR3 is 16 residues long. Trimming shortened V by 0 bases and J by 1 base, and 13 bases separated the two germline ends. Germline V CDR1 and CDR2: GTSNPN, SVGIG (reference sequence). Produced via immunoSEQ multiplex PCR; TCRdb's table is partial and in-frame only. The sample consists of 90,000 to 120,000 clones, around 92% of them appearing once. Study conclusions and caveats: Only a handful of AZD1222 recipients, six or seven in all, had baseline seropositivity. White British ancestry dominated among donors, who included more females, and clonal diversity was possibly underestimated. Unmutated variant regions are reportedly the target of nearly half of TCRs that are spike-specific.

Whether given at about 4 or about 12 weeks, second doses were pooled. The sequencing here drew on peripheral blood, taken 28 days after the second AZD1222 dose. This clonotype originated in an adult who received the AZD1222 COVID-19 vaccine. V is TRBV30 and J is TRBJ1-5, with D possibly TRBD1 on 6 matching bases. CDR3 DNA sequence: TGTGCCTGGAGTGTAAAGGGGGGAGTAAGCAATCAGCCCCAGCATTTT. This encodes CAWSVKGGVSNQPQHF. Together with reference TRBV30 and TRBJ1-5, the CDR3 gives the full variable domain: SQTIHQWPATLVQPVGSPLSLECTVEGTSNPNLYWYRQAAGRGLQLLFYSVGIGQISSEVPQNLSASRPQDRQFILSSKKLLLSDSGFYLCAWSVKGGVSNQPQHFGDGTRLSIL.